This TCR beta chain was identified in a study of human T cells and chemical hapten exposure. TCRdb fed the RACE reads into MiXCR, producing one record per CDR3 protein. The sample contains approximately 71,000 distinct CDR3 sequences, over 8.5% of which appear only once. Time point given: patch test 3, about 24 weeks after DPC sensitization. Noted treatment: therapeutic diphenylcyclopropenone sensitization with weekly scalp DPC. Only one count was recorded for this clonotype. The germline V gene encodes CDR1 DFQATT and CDR2 SNEGSKA (reference sequence). This CDR3 has 13 amino acids. Sequences were derived from whole blood, sampled in connection with sensitization to the hapten diphenylcyclopropenone (DPC). The V gene is TRBV20-1, the J gene TRBJ2-1; D ambiguous. This sequence was found in a woman in her forties or fifties with alopecia areata. Some clones in this sample may be carry-over from other donors' samples. CDR3 protein: CSYGARPYNEQFF. CDR3 nucleotide sequence: TGCAGCTACGGCGCCCGTCCCTACAATGAGCAGTTCTTC.